Below, 6 T cell receptor beta chains from the same sample are listed, as sequenced in a study of shared clonotypes between healthy human individuals. Generated by immunoSEQ multiplex PCR, the TCRdb table keeps only in-frame clones and is missing some. The sample shows millions of clones, 85% to 95% of them seen only once. Sample: naive CD4+ T cells sorted from blood. As to subset: CD45RA+ positively selected. Receptors were obtained from a man aged 18-30 years in good health.

This rearrangement joins TRBV12-5 to TRBJ2-5; D gene uncertain. This CDR3 contains 11 residues. Trimming shortened V by 5 bases and J by 5 bases, and 6 bases separated the two germline ends. Germline V CDR1 and CDR2: LGHNT, FRNRAP. The DNA of the CDR3 is TGTGCTAGTGGTGCCAGGGAGACCCAGTACTTC. Residues: CASGARETQYF.

This chain links TRBV5-1 with TRBJ1-3; D unresolved. The germline CDR1 and CDR2 sequences are SGHRS and YFSETQ. This CDR3 is 15 amino acids long. The V end was cut by 5 bases, the J end by 2 bases, with 14 bases between. Here the CDR3 DNA reads TGCGCCAGCAGAGGTGGGGTAGCCACTGGAAACACCATATATTTT. This sequence encodes CASRGGVATGNTIYF.

The chain carries TRBV27 and TRBJ2-7; 7 bases line up with TRBD2. Unmatched junction bases numbered 6, after V lost 5 bases and J lost 2 bases. Germline CDR1 MNHEY, CDR2 SMNVEV (reference sequence). This CDR3 region has 14 residues. CDR3: CASSLTSRTYEQYF. CDR3 in DNA: TGTGCCAGCAGTCTGACTAGCCGTACCTACGAGCAGTACTTC.

This CDR3 is CASFYGGQGESGNTIYF. CDR3 DNA: TGTGCTAGCTTTTATGGGGGACAGGGGGAATCTGGAAACACCATATATTTT. This chain connects TRBV12-5 to TRBJ1-3; 11 bases are shared with TRBD1. Germline V gives CDR1 LGHNT, CDR2 FRNRAP. With 9 bases clipped from V and 1 base from J, the junction kept 11 bases outside the gene matches. The CDR3 runs to 17 residues. The full variable domain, completed using reference TRBV12-5 and TRBJ1-3, is DARVTQTPRHKVTEMGQEVTMRCQPILGHNTVFWYRQTMMQGLELLAYFRNRAPLDDSGMPKDRFSAEMPDATLATLKIQPSEPRDSAVYFCASFYGGQGESGNTIYFGEGSWLTVV.

The chain joins TRBV7-9 to TRBJ1-6; 8 positions agree with TRBD1. The CDR3 runs to 15 residues. The germline V gene has CDR1 SEHNR and CDR2 FQNEAQ (reference sequence). Trimming at V came to 4 bases and at J to 10 bases, leaving 9 bases not matched to a gene. CDR3 amino acids: CASSSVRGRESPLHF. CDR3 sequence (DNA): TGTGCCAGCAGCTCGGTCAGGGGGCGAGAATCACCCCTCCACTTT.

On this clone itself: Other DNA sequences in this sample translate to the same CDR3. The CDR3 region is CASSSGLSGANVLTF. The CDR3 DNA is TGTGCCAGCAGCTCGGGACTCTCTGGGGCCAACGTCCTGACTTTC. This chain connects TRBV7-3 to TRBJ2-6; maybe TRBD2 (6 bases). Trimming took 4 bases from V and 0 from J, leaving 7 bases between them. Germline V gene lookup returns CDR1 SGHTA and CDR2 FQGTGA. The CDR3 sequence is 15 residues long.